The 9 T cell receptor beta chains below come from one sample, sequenced in a study of T cells after posttransplantation cyclophosphamide. Here immunoSEQ multiplex PCR was the method, and the copy in TCRdb shows in-frame clones only, minus some. Of about 19,000 clones listed, approximately 82% were seen once; the top ten hold about 9.1%. The specimen sequenced was memory CD4+ T cells sorted from blood. The origin of the receptors is a man aged 25 to 40 in good health and a related stem cell transplant donor.

This clone is medium-sized within its sample. This sequence joins TRBV7-9 and TRBJ2-1; 10 positions agree with TRBD1. Germline values: CDR1 SEHNR, CDR2 FQNEAQ (reference sequence). This CDR3 region has 16 residues. The V and J ends lost 6 bases and 7 bases, in that order; junction bases with no gene match: 12. The chain's CDR3 is CASRLNSGQGGNEQFF. The CDR3 DNA reads TGTGCCAGCAGGTTAAACTCCGGACAGGGGGGAAATGAGCAGTTCTTC.

The rearrangement links TRBV5-8 to TRBJ1-1; the D is unclear. Trimming shortened V by 6 bases and J by 4 bases, and 16 bases separated the two germline ends. From germline, CDR1 is SGHTS and CDR2 YDEGEE. This CDR3 comprises 14 residues. The CDR3 DNA reads as TGTGCCAGCACCCTTGAAAAAGGGAGCACTGAAGCTTTCTTT. Translation: CASTLEKGSTEAFF.

A single count supports this clone. The rearrangement uses TRBV11-3 and TRBJ2-7; weak D call: TRBD2 (7 bases). Trimming took 0 bases from V and 2 from J, leaving 14 bases between them. The CDR3 contains 16 residues. The germline CDR1 and CDR2 sequences are SGHNT and YENEEA. CDR3 sequence reads: CASSLDRGGAAYEQYF. The CDR3 DNA follows: TGTGCCAGCAGCTTAGATCGCGGGGGCGCTGCCTACGAGCAGTACTTC.

The count of this clone is one. The chain carries TRBV28 and TRBJ2-7; TRBD2 aligns across 7 bases. The CDR3 covers 14 residues. Germline V gene data show CDR1 as MDHEN and CDR2 as SYDVKM. Trimming at V came to 8 bases and at J to 0 bases, leaving 7 bases not matched to a gene. Here the CDR3 DNA reads TGTGCCAGCCGAAAGGGCGGGAGCTCCTACGAGCAGTACTTC. Protein: CASRKGGSSYEQYF.

The chain uses TRBV6-5 and TRBJ2-2, with D maybe TRBD2 (6 bases). Per the germline V gene, CDR1 is MNHEY and CDR2 is SVGAGI. The V gene lost 7 bases and the J gene lost 7 bases, with 16 bases spanning the gap. The CDR3 consists of 14 residues. The CDR3 sequence is CASIKGGDGGELFF. The CDR3 DNA reads as TGTGCCAGCATCAAAGGAGGGGACGGCGGGGAGCTGTTTTTT.

The chain employs TRBV12-5 and TRBJ2-3, with TRBD1 matching over 8 bases. V gave up 1 base and J gave up 2 bases; unmatched junction bases: 11. Germline V gene sequence: CDR1 LGHNT, CDR2 FRNRAP. The CDR3 length is 18 residues. CDR3 region: CASGLDSGGVEATDTQYF. In nucleotides, the CDR3 is TGTGCTAGTGGTTTGGACTCAGGGGGCGTAGAAGCCACAGATACGCAGTATTTT.

In its sample, this clone was seen once. The J gene is TRBJ1-5, the V gene TRBV28, with D perhaps matching TRBD1 (5 bases). Germline V lookup: CDR1 MDHEN, CDR2 SYDVKM. CDR3 length: 12 residues. CDR3 bases: TGTGCAATCGGGGGGATCAATCAGCCCCAGCATTTT. Amino acid sequence: CAIGGINQPQHF.

V is TRBV5-4 and J is TRBJ2-5; the match to TRBD2 covers 15 bases. The CDR3 sequence is 17 residues long. CDR1 is SGHNT and CDR2 is YYREEE in the germline V gene (reference sequence). V trimming: 5 bases; J trimming: 5 bases; junction bases outside the gene matches: 10. CDR3 residues: CASSRTSGGARGETQYF. In nucleotides, the CDR3 is TGTGCCAGCAGTAGGACTAGCGGGGGGGCCAGGGGGGAGACCCAGTACTTC.

This rearrangement joins TRBV5-6 to TRBJ2-5; D is possibly TRBD1 (6 bases). Trimming took 1 base from V and 0 from J, leaving 13 bases between them. This CDR3 spans 16 amino acids. Germline CDR1 is SGHDT and CDR2 is YYEEEE. In DNA, the CDR3 is TGTGCCAGCAGCTTGAAGGGACACTGGTACCAAGAGACCCAGTACTTC. Protein: CASSLKGHWYQETQYF. Full variable domain (rest looked up from reference TRBV5-6 and TRBJ2-5): DAGVTQSPTHLIKTRGQQVTLRCSPKSGHDTVSWYQQALGQGPQFIFQYYEEEERQRGNFPDRFSGHQFPNYSSELNVNALLLGDSALYLCASSLKGHWYQETQYFGPGTRLLVL.